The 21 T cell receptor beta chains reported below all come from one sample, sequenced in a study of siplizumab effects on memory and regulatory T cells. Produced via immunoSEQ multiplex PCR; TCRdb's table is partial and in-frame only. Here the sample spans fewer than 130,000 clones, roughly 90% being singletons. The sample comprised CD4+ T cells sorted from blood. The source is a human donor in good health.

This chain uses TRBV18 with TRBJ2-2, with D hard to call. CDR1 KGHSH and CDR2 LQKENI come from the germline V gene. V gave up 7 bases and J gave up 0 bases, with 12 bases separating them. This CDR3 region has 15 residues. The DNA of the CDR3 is TGTGCCAGCTTACCGATGGACGCGAACACCGGGGAGCTGTTTTTT. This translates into CASLPMDANTGELFF.

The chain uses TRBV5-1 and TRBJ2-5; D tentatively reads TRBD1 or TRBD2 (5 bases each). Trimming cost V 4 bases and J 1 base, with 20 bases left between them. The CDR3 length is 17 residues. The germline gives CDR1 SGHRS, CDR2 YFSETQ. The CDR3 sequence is CASSRSSGAGLQETQYF. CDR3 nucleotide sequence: TGCGCCAGCAGCAGGAGTAGTGGGGCCGGACTCCAAGAGACCCAGTACTTC.

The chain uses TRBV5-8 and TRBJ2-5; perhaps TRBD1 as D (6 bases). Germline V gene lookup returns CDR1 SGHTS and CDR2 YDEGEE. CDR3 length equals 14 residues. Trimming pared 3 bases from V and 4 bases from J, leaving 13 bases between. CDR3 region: CASSSLQGRETQYF. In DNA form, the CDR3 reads TGTGCCAGCAGCTCATTACAGGGACGAGAGACCCAGTACTTC. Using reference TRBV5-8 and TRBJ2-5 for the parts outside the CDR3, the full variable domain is EAGVTQSPTHLIKTRGQQATLRCSPISGHTSVYWYQQALGLGLQFLLWYDEGEERNRGNFPPRFSGRQFPNYSSELNVNALELEDSALYLCASSSLQGRETQYFGPGTRLLVL.

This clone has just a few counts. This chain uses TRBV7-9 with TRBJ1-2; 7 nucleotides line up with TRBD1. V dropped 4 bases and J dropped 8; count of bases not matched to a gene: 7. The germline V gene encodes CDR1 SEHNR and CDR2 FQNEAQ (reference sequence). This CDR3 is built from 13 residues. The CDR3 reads CASSSQGVEGYTF. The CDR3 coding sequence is TGTGCCAGCAGCTCGCAGGGGGTCGAAGGCTACACCTTC.

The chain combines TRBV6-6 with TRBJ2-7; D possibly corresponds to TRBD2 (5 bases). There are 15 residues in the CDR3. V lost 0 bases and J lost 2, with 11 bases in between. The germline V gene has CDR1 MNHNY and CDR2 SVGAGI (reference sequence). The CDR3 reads CASSYSEADPYEQYF. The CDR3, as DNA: TGTGCCAGCAGTTACTCGGAAGCGGACCCCTACGAGCAGTACTTC.

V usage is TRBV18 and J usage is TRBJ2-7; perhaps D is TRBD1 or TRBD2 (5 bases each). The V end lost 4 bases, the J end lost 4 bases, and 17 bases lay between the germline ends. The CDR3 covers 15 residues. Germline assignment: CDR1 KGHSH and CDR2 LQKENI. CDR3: CASSQTDGANYEQYF. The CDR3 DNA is TGTGCCAGCTCACAAACGGACGGGGCCAATTACGAGCAGTACTTC.

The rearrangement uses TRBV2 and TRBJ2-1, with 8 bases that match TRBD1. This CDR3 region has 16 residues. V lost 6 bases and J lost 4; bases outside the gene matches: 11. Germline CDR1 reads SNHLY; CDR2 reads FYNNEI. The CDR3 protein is CASSATGGWRYNEQFF. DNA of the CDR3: TGTGCCAGCAGCGCTACAGGGGGATGGAGATACAATGAGCAGTTCTTC.

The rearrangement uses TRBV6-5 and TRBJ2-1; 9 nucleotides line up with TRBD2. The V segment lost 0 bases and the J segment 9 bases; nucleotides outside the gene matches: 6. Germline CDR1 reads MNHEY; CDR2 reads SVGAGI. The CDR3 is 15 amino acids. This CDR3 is CASSYSSGSYGEQFF. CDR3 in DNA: TGTGCCAGCAGTTACTCTAGCGGGAGTTATGGTGAGCAGTTCTTC.

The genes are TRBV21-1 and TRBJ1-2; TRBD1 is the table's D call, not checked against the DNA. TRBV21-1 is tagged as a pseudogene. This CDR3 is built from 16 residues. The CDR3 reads CASSKAIGRGMKGYTF. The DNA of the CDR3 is TGTGCCAGCAGCAAAGCAATAGGCAGGGGAATGAAAGGCTACACCTTC.

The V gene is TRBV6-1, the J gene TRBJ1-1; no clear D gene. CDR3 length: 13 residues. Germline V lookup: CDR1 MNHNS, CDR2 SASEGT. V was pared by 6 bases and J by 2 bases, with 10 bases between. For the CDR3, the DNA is TGTGCCAGCAGGACCAGCAGCAACACTGAAGCTTTCTTT. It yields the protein CASRTSSNTEAFF.

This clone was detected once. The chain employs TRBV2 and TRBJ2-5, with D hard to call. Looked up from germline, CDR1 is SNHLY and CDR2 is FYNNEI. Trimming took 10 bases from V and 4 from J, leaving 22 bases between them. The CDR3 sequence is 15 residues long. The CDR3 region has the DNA TGTGCCACTTCCAGAGGTCGGCTACCGACAGAGACCCAGTACTTC. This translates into CATSRGRLPTETQYF.

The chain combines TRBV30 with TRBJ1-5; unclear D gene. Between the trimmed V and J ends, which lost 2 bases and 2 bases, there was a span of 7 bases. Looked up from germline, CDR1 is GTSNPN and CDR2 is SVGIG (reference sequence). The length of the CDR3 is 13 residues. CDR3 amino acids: CAWSILGNQPQHF. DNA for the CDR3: TGTGCCTGGAGTATCTTGGGCAATCAGCCCCAGCATTTT.

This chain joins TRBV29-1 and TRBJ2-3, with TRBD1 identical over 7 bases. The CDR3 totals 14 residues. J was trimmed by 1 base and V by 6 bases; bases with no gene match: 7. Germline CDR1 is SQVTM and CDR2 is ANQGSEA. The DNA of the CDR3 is TGCAGCGTCGCCCGGGACAGAGGCACAGATACGCAGTATTTT. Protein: CSVARDRGTDTQYF.

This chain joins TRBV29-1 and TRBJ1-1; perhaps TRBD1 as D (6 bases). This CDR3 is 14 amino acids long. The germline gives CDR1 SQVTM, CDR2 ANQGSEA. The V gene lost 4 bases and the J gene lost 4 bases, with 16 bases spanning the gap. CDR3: CSVGVGGWVTEAFF. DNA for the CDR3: TGCAGCGTTGGAGTCGGGGGCTGGGTCACTGAAGCTTTCTTT.

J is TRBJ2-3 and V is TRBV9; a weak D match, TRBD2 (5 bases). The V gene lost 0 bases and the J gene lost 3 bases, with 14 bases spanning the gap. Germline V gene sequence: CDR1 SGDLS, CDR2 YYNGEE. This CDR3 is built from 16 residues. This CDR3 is CASSVGTQRVTDTQYF. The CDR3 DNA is TGTGCCAGCAGCGTAGGGACTCAGAGAGTGACAGATACGCAGTATTTT.

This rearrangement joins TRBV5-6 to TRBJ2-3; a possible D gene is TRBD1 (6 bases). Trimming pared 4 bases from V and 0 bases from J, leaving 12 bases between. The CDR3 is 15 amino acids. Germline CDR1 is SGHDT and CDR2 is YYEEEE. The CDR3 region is CASSDTGLSTDTQYF. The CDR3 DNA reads TGTGCCAGCAGCGATACAGGGTTAAGCACAGATACGCAGTATTTT.

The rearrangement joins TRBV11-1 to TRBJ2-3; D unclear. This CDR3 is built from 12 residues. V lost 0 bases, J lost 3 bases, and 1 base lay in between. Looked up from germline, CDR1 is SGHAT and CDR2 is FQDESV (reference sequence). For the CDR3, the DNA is TGTGCCAGCAGCTTAGCTACAGATACGCAGTATTTT. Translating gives CASSLATDTQYF.

CDR3 nucleotide sequence: TGTGCCAGCAGCTTACTAGCGGGTCCCCTGAAACCAGATACGCAGTATTTT. It yields the protein CASSLLAGPLKPDTQYF. This sequence joins TRBV5-6 and TRBJ2-3; TRBD2 aligns across 9 bases. The V and J ends lost 2 bases and 4 bases, in that order; junction bases with no gene match: 11. Germline lookup yields CDR1 SGHDT and CDR2 YYEEEE. The CDR3 length is 17 residues.

The CDR3 bases are TGTGCCAGCAGTTTAGACAGGGGAGGAGTGGGAGCTTTCTTT. Translation gives CASSLDRGGVGAFF. This sequence joins TRBV6-1 and TRBJ1-1; 8 positions agree with TRBD1. The CDR3 has 14 amino acids. Germline V lookup: CDR1 MNHNS, CDR2 SASEGT. V shed 5 bases and J 10 bases; nucleotides not matched to a gene: 12.

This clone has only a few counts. CDR3 DNA: TGTGCTAGTGGTATGGGACTTTTCCCAGATACGCAGTATTTT. This translates into CASGMGLFPDTQYF. This rearrangement joins TRBV12-5 to TRBJ2-3, with a tentative D call TRBD2 (6 bases). There are 14 residues in the CDR3. V was cut by 5 bases and J by 4 bases, with 13 bases left in between. The germline V gene encodes CDR1 LGHNT and CDR2 FRNRAP.

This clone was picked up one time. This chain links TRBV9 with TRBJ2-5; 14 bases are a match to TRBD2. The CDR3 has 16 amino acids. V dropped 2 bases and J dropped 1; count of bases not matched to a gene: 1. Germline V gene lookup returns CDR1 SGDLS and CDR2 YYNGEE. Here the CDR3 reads CASSVGLAGGQETQYF. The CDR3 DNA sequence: TGTGCCAGCAGCGTCGGACTAGCGGGAGGCCAAGAGACCCAGTACTTC.